These 16 T cell receptor beta chains came from one sample sequenced in a study of identical twins. MiXCR, run by TCRdb on the 5' RACE reads, gives a single entry per CDR3 protein. The table has 690,000 or so distinct CDR3 sequences, roughly 6.2% seen once. Material: naive T cells sorted from blood. The receptor set was obtained from a man aged 18 to 30 in good health.

This clonotype was seen only a few times. This chain links TRBV7-2 with TRBJ2-7; D remains ambiguous. The CDR3 consists of 14 residues. V lost 5 bases to trimming and J lost 6 bases, with 17 bases between them. In germline, CDR1 is SGHTA, CDR2 FQGNSA. Here the CDR3 reads CASSLKTIRAEQYF. The CDR3 nucleotides are TGTGCCAGCAGCCTCAAAACCATCCGGGCCGAGCAGTACTTC.

This clonotype has a count of ten or more. This chain connects TRBV12-3 or TRBV12-4 to TRBJ2-7; the D is unclear. CDR3 length: 13 residues. The ends were cut back, 6 bases at V and 6 bases at J, with 15 bases in the middle. The CDR3 DNA is TGTGCCAGCAGGTTTGACCCATCGGGCGAGCAGTACTTC. Translating gives CASRFDPSGEQYF.

This clonotype has just a few counts. The gene calls are TRBV20-1 and TRBJ2-7; D tentatively reads TRBD1 or TRBD2 (6 bases each). This CDR3 comprises 16 residues. Germline values: CDR1 DFQATT, CDR2 SNEGSKA (reference sequence). Trimming removed 1 base at V and 1 base at J, with 17 bases between. The CDR3 DNA follows: TGCAGTGCTAGAGGTACATGGGGGGCGAGGTCCTACGAGCAGTACTTC. Protein product: CSARGTWGARSYEQYF.

V and J are TRBV10-2 and TRBJ1-1; possibly TRBD1 for D (5 bases). Trimming shortened V by 7 bases and J by 0 bases, and 12 bases separated the two germline ends. Germline V gives CDR1 WSHSY, CDR2 SAAADI. The CDR3 runs 14 residues. This chain's CDR3 is CASTAGTVNTEAFF. The CDR3 DNA reads TGCGCCAGCACAGCCGGGACGGTGAACACTGAAGCTTTCTTT.

The V gene is TRBV10-1, the J gene TRBJ2-1; D call uncertain. The V end lost 7 bases, the J end lost 0 bases, and 13 bases lay between the germline ends. The CDR3 is 15 amino acids. The germline V gene has CDR1 WNHNN and CDR2 SYGVQD (reference sequence). The CDR3 here is CASIGGMSSYNEQFF. For the CDR3, the DNA is TGCGCCAGCATTGGTGGAATGAGCTCCTACAATGAGCAGTTCTTC.

This chain uses TRBV12-3 or TRBV12-4 with TRBJ2-7; D may be TRBD1 (7 bases). This CDR3 is built from 17 residues. Trimming took 6 bases from V and 3 from J, leaving 24 bases between them. CDR3 amino acids: CASSLHARGEGGYEQYF. DNA of the CDR3: TGTGCCAGCAGCCTACACGCCAGGGGGGAAGGTGGCTACGAGCAGTACTTC.

This clonotype was found many times. CDR3 sequence reads: CSVIAGGTPYNEQFF. The DNA of the CDR3 is TGCAGCGTCATAGCGGGAGGGACACCGTACAATGAGCAGTTCTTC. The chain is built from TRBV29-1 and TRBJ2-1; TRBD2 agrees at 11 bases. The CDR3 runs 15 residues. Per the germline V gene, CDR1 is SQVTM and CDR2 is ANQGSEA. Trimming at V came to 6 bases and at J to 4 bases, leaving 8 bases not matched to a gene.

The chain uses TRBV9 and TRBJ2-1, with D unclear. This CDR3 has 17 amino acids. CDR1 SGDLS and CDR2 YYNGEE come from the germline V gene. The V end lost 4 bases, the J end lost 3 bases, and 20 bases lay between the germline ends. The CDR3 sequence: CASSYSSTSVYYNEQFF. The CDR3 coding sequence is TGTGCCAGCAGCTACTCCTCAACCAGTGTTTACTACAATGAGCAGTTCTTC. The full variable domain, with the rest looked up from reference TRBV9 and TRBJ2-1, is DSGVTQTPKHLITATGQRVTLRCSPRSGDLSVYWYQQSLDQGLQFLIQYYNGEERAKGNILERFSAQQFPDLHSELNLSSLELGDSALYFCASSYSSTSVYYNEQFFGPGTRLTVL.

In its sample, this clonotype was seen many times. The V gene is TRBV11-2, the J gene TRBJ2-1, with 10 bases fitting TRBD2. This CDR3 has 16 residues. Unmatched junction bases numbered 8, after V lost 5 bases and J lost 4 bases. Per germline, CDR1 SGHAT and CDR2 FQNNGV. The CDR3 bases are TGTGCCAGCAGCCTCCTAGCGGGAGTGGGGTACAATGAGCAGTTCTTC. Protein: CASSLLAGVGYNEQFF. Full variable domain (outside the CDR3, taken from reference TRBV11-2 and TRBJ2-1): EAGVAQSPRYKIIEKRQSVAFWCNPISGHATLYWYQQILGQGPKLLIQFQNNGVVDDSQLPKDRFSAERLKGVDSTLKIQPAKLEDSAVYLCASSLLAGVGYNEQFFGPGTRLTVL.

This clonotype was counted ten times or more. This chain connects TRBV6-1 to TRBJ2-1; D is perhaps TRBD2 (5 bases). The V gene's germline CDR1 is MNHNS and CDR2 SASEGT. This CDR3 region has 15 residues. The V end lost 5 bases, the J end lost 7 bases, and 18 bases lay between the germline ends. CDR3 residues: CASSPTREIRNEQFF. The CDR3 bases are TGTGCCAGCAGTCCCACCCGGGAAATTAGGAATGAGCAGTTCTTC.

The J gene is TRBJ2-7, the V gene TRBV20-1, with TRBD1 as a possible D gene (5 bases). CDR3 length: 11 residues. The ends were cut back, 5 bases at V and 3 bases at J, with 8 bases in the middle. Per germline, CDR1 DFQATT and CDR2 SNEGSKA (reference sequence). The CDR3 DNA reads as TGCAGTGCTTCGACAGACTACGAGCAGTACTTC. This sequence encodes CSASTDYEQYF.

This clonotype was recorded many times. The chain combines TRBV18 with TRBJ2-5; a weak D match, TRBD1 (6 bases). This CDR3 comprises 13 residues. Germline CDR1 KGHSH, CDR2 LQKENI. Deletions cut 5 bases from V and 5 bases from J, with 12 bases between. The CDR3 region has the DNA TGTGCCAGCTCAACAGGGCCACGGGAGACCCAGTACTTC. This codes for CASSTGPRETQYF. Combining the CDR3 with reference TRBV18 and TRBJ2-5 gives the whole variable domain NAGVMQNPRHLVRRRGQEARLRCSPMKGHSHVYWYRQLPEEGLKFMVYLQKENIIDESGMPKERFSAEFPKEGPSILRIQQVVRGDSAAYFCASSTGPRETQYFGPGTRLLVL.

This chain joins TRBV18 and TRBJ2-1, with D unresolved. Looked up from germline, CDR1 is KGHSH and CDR2 is LQKENI. This CDR3 is built from 13 residues. V was trimmed by 1 base and J by 14 bases, leaving 15 bases between them. Here the CDR3 DNA reads TGTGCCAGCTCACCACGGTCAGCAGATACCAAGTTCTTC. As protein: CASSPRSADTKFF.

The V gene is TRBV12-3 or TRBV12-4, the J gene TRBJ2-3; 7 bases fit TRBD2. V lost 5 bases and J lost 0; bases outside the gene matches: 8. This CDR3 contains 16 residues. This CDR3 is CASSPRFSGSTDTQYF. In DNA form, the CDR3 reads TGTGCCAGCAGTCCACGGTTTAGCGGGAGCACAGATACGCAGTATTTT.

This clonotype was counted ten times or more. The genes are TRBV5-1 and TRBJ2-2, with 8 bases fitting TRBD2. The CDR3 extends over 15 amino acids. Germline CDR1 SGHRS, CDR2 YFSETQ. Trimming cost V 1 base and J 4 bases; bases outside gene matches: 3. The CDR3 reads CASSLTSGGTGELFF. In DNA form, the CDR3 reads TGCGCCAGCAGCTTGACTAGCGGCGGCACCGGGGAGCTGTTTTTT.

This clonotype was counted many times. This chain joins TRBV7-8 and TRBJ2-1; the match to TRBD2 covers 10 bases. The germline V gene encodes CDR1 SGHVS and CDR2 FQNEAQ. J lost 7 bases, V lost 1 base, and 7 bases had no gene match. CDR3 size: 16 residues. CDR3 sequence reads: CASSLDPAGGANEQFF. CDR3 in DNA: TGTGCCAGCAGCTTAGATCCAGCGGGAGGGGCAAATGAGCAGTTCTTC.